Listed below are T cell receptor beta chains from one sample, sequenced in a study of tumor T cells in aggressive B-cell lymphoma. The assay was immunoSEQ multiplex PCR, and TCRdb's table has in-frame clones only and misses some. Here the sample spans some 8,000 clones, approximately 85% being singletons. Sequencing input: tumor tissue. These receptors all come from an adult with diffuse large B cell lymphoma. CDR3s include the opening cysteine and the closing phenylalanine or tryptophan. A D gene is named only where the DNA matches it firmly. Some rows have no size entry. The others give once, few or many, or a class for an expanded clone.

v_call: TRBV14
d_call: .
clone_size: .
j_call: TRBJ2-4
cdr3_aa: CASSSHPTGSIQYF
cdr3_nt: TGTGCCAGCAGCTCCCACCCAACAGGGAGCATTCAGTACTTC

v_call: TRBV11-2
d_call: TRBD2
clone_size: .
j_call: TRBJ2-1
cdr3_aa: CASSGEAGDEQFF
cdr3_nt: TGTGCCAGCAGCGGCGAGGCGGGAGATGAGCAGTTCTTC

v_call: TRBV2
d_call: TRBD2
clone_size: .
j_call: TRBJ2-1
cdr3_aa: CARGRSRGGYEQFF
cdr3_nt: TGTGCCAGGGGGCGGTCGCGGGGGGGATATGAGCAGTTCTTC

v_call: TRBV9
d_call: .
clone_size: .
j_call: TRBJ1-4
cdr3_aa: CASSAGSKSEKLFF
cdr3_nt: TGTGCCAGCAGCGCCGGGTCTAAGAGTGAAAAACTGTTTTTT

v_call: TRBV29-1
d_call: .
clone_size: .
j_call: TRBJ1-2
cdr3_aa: CSAPDLANYGYTF
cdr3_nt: TGCAGCGCCCCGGACTTAGCTAACTATGGCTACACCTTC

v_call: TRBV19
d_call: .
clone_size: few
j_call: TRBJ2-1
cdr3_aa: CASSDSRDEQFF
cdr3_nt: TGTGCCAGTAGTGATTCGCGGGATGAGCAGTTCTTC

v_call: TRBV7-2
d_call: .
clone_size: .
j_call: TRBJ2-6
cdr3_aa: CASSLGPGGANVLTF
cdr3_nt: TGTGCCAGCAGCTTGGGGCCCGGTGGGGCCAACGTCCTGACTTTC

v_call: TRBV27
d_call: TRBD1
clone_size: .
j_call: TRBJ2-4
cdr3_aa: CASSLMGQGAGGIQYF
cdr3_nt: TGTGCCAGCAGTTTAATGGGACAGGGAGCGGGTGGCATTCAGTACTTC

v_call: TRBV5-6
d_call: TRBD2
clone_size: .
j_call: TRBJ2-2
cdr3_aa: CASSLELAGALTGELFF
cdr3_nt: TGTGCCAGCAGCTTGGAACTAGCGGGGGCTCTCACCGGGGAGCTGTTTTTT

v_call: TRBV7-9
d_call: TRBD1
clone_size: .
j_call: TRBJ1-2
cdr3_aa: CASSLGQGMDGYTF
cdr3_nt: TGTGCCAGCAGTTTAGGACAGGGTATGGATGGCTACACCTTC

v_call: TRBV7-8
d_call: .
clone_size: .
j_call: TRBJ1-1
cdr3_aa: CASRAPGYGSEAFF
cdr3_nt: TGTGCCAGCAGGGCGCCAGGGTATGGATCTGAAGCTTTCTTT

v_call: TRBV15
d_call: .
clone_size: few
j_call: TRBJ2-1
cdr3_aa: CATRDLTSGVKNEQFF
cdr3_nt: TGTGCCACGCGGGACTTGACTAGTGGTGTGAAGAATGAGCAGTTCTTC

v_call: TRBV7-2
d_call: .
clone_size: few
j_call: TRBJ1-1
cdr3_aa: CASSLSHEAFF
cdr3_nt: TGTGCCAGCAGCCTGAGTCATGAAGCTTTCTTT

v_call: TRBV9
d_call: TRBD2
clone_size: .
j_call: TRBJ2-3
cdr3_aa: CASSAETSSGGRADTQYF
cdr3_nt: TGTGCCAGCAGCGCGGAAACATCTAGCGGGGGGAGGGCAGATACGCAGTATTTT

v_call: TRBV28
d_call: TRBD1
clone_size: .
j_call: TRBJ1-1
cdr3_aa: CASSNLRGRENTEAFF
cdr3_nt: TGTGCCAGCAGCAACCTAAGGGGGCGAGAGAACACTGAAGCTTTCTTT

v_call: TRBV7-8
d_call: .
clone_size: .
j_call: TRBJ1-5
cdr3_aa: CASSSGYGNQPQHF
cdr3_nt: TGTGCCAGCAGCTCCGGGTATGGCAATCAGCCCCAGCATTTT

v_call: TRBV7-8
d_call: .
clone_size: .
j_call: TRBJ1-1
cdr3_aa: CATEDNTEAFF
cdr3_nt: TGTGCCACAGAAGATAACACTGAAGCTTTCTTT

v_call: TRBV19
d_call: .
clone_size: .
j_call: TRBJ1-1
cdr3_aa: CASSIGLRGEAFF
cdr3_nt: TGTGCCAGTAGTATTGGCTTGCGGGGTGAAGCTTTCTTT

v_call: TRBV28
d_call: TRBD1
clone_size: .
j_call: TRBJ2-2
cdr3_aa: CASSRQGTGPTGELFF
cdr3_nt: TGTGCCAGCAGCCGCCAGGGGACAGGGCCCACCGGGGAGCTGTTTTTT

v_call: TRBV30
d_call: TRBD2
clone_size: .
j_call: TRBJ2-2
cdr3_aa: CAWSTLAGGPGELFF
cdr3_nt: TGTGCCTGGAGTACCCTAGCGGGAGGGCCCGGGGAGCTGTTTTTT

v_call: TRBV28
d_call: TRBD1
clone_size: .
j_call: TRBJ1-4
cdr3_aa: CASSSYRGLNEKLFF
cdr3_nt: TGTGCCAGCAGTTCCTACAGGGGACTTAATGAAAAACTGTTTTTT

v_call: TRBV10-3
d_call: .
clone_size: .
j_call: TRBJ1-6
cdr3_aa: CAIGEGGSPLHF
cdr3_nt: TGTGCCATCGGGGAGGGGGGCTCACCCCTCCACTTT

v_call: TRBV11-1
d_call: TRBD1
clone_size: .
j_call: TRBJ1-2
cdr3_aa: CASSSERTGEYGYTF
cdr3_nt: TGTGCCAGCAGCTCAGAGCGGACAGGCGAATATGGCTACACCTTC

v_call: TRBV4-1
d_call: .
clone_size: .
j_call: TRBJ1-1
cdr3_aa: CASSQDAEAFF
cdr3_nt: TGCGCCAGCAGCCAAGACGCTGAAGCTTTCTTT

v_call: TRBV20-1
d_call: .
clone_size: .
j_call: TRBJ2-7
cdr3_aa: CSAGAGYEQYF
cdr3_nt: TGCAGTGCTGGTGCGGGGTACGAGCAGTACTTC